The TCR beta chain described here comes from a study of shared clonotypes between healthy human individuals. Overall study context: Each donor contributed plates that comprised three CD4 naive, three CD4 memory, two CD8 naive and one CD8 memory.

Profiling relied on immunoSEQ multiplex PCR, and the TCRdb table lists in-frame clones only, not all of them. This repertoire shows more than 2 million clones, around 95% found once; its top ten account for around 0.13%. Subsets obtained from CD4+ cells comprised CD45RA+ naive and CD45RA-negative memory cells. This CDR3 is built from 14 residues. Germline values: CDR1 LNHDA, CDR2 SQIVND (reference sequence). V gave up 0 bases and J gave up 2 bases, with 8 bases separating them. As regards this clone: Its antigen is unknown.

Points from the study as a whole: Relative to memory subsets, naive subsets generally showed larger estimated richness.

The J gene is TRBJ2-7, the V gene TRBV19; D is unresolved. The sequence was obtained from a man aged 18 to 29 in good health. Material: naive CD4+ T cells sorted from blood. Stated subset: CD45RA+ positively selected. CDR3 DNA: TGTGCCAGTAGTATAGAAGCAGGAACCTACGAGCAGTACTTC. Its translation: CASSIEAGTYEQYF.